The 14 T cell receptor beta chains listed next were all sequenced from one sample in a study of blood T cell repertoires in COVID-19. TCRdb's table, derived via immunoSEQ multiplex PCR, lists solely in-frame clones and lacks some. This table has 270,000 or so clones, about four fifths appearing once. Sequenced input: peripheral blood. These receptors were collected from a human donor with COVID-19, enrolled during active disease. The donor label of this sample is uncertain.

The J gene is TRBJ2-5, the V gene TRBV11-2, with D possibly being TRBD2 (7 bases). Germline assignment: CDR1 SGHAT and CDR2 FQNNGV. V lost 5 bases and J lost 7, with 17 bases in between. This CDR3 has 14 amino acids. The CDR3 nucleotides read TGTGCCAGCAGCACATCGGAGGGGGGGGCGACCCAGTACTTC. Translation gives CASSTSEGGATQYF.

The chain carries TRBV5-1 and TRBJ2-5; D is uncertain. V shed 0 bases and J shed 0 bases, with 9 bases lying between them. The CDR3 is made up of 15 amino acids. Germline CDR1 is SGHRS and CDR2 is YFSETQ. Here the CDR3 reads CASSLAVNYQETQYF. In nucleotides, the CDR3 is TGCGCCAGCAGCTTGGCAGTAAATTACCAAGAGACCCAGTACTTC.

This chain connects TRBV19 to TRBJ2-7; 7 bases are a match to TRBD1. Germline V gene data show CDR1 as LNHDA and CDR2 as SQIVND (reference sequence). This CDR3 has 14 amino acids. Germline trimming cut 2 bases from V and 3 bases from J; bases unmatched to any gene: 4. The CDR3 loop reads CASSITGDLYEQYF. Here the CDR3 DNA reads TGTGCCAGTAGTATAACAGGGGATCTCTACGAGCAGTACTTC.

The J gene is TRBJ2-1, the V gene TRBV15; 9 bases map to TRBD1. J gave up 6 bases and V 0 bases, and 6 bases lay outside the gene matches. The CDR3 has 16 residues. Germline-derived CDR1 and CDR2 are LNHNV and YYDKDF (reference sequence). The CDR3, as DNA: TGTGCCACCAGCAGAGATCGACAGGGGGTACGCAATGAGCAGTTCTTC. It specifies CATSRDRQGVRNEQFF.

The chain carries TRBV28 and TRBJ1-4; D gene unclear. CDR1 is MDHEN and CDR2 is SYDVKM in the germline V gene. This CDR3 is built from 16 residues. V lost 3 bases and J 0 bases, leaving 11 bases between the germline ends. This CDR3 is CASSLDGNPTNEKLFF. CDR3 coding DNA: TGTGCCAGCAGTTTGGACGGGAATCCAACTAATGAAAAACTGTTTTTT.

This clone has only one observation. The chain is built from TRBV7-2 and TRBJ2-7; D is possibly TRBD2 (6 bases). The CDR3 length is 15 residues. The germline gives CDR1 SGHTA, CDR2 FQGNSA. V lost 0 bases and J 0 bases, leaving 9 bases between the germline ends. Written as DNA, the CDR3 is TGTGCCAGCAGCTTAGCCGGAGGGGCCTCCTACGAGCAGTACTTC. Protein sequence: CASSLAGGASYEQYF.

The chain couples TRBV4-1 to TRBJ1-2, with D uncertain. Trimming cost V 7 bases and J 6 bases, with 18 bases left between them. The CDR3 is 14 amino acids. CDR1 MGHRA and CDR2 YSYEKL come from the germline V gene. The DNA of the CDR3 is TGCGCCAGCAAAGTCAACCTAGAAGGCCATGGCTACACCTTC. It is translated as CASKVNLEGHGYTF.

This clone appeared a single time. V is TRBV5-1 and J is TRBJ2-1; D is possibly TRBD1 (5 bases). Trimming left V 0 bases short and J 8 bases short, with 15 bases between. The germline CDR1 and CDR2 sequences are SGHRS and YFSETQ. The CDR3 runs 15 residues. CDR3 coding DNA: TGCGCCAGCAGCTTGGGAGACCAGGGTTTGTATGAGCAGTTCTTC. As protein: CASSLGDQGLYEQFF.

The gene calls are TRBV19 and TRBJ2-7; no clear D gene. Trimming removed 5 bases at V and 5 bases at J, with 13 bases between. The CDR3 sequence is 13 residues long. Germline V gives CDR1 LNHDA, CDR2 SQIVND (reference sequence). The CDR3 sequence is CASSYLNSNEQYF. CDR3 nucleotides: TGTGCCAGTAGTTATTTAAATAGTAACGAGCAGTACTTC.

This clone appeared a few times. This chain joins TRBV19 and TRBJ1-2; tentative D call: TRBD1 (6 bases). From germline, CDR1 is LNHDA and CDR2 SQIVND (reference sequence). CDR3 size: 12 residues. In DNA, the CDR3 is TGTGCGAGCAGGGGATCTAACTATGGCTACACCTTC. Protein sequence: CASRGSNYGYTF.

The V call is TRBV27, the J call TRBJ2-5, with D maybe TRBD2 (5 bases). Germline CDR1 is MNHEY and CDR2 is SMNVEV (reference sequence). The CDR3 consists of 14 residues. V dropped 4 bases and J dropped 4 bases, with 13 bases sitting between them. The CDR3 DNA is TGTGCCAGCAGTTCTGCGACCGGGATAGAGACCCAGTACTTC. Its protein is CASSSATGIETQYF.

This chain uses TRBV9 with TRBJ2-3, with 8 bases lining up with TRBD1. This CDR3 has 16 residues. Germline CDR1 SGDLS, CDR2 YYNGEE. V lost 2 bases and J lost 2; bases outside the gene matches: 7. CDR3: CASSVDRGPPTDTQYF. The CDR3 DNA reads as TGTGCCAGCAGCGTCGACAGGGGTCCCCCCACAGATACGCAGTATTTT.

V gene TRBV20-1 combines with J gene TRBJ2-3; 8 bases match TRBD2. The trim removed 3 bases at V and 9 bases at J, leaving 11 bases unmatched. Germline V gene lookup returns CDR1 DFQATT and CDR2 SNEGSKA (reference sequence). The CDR3 sequence is 14 residues long. This CDR3 reads CSASRQRERRTQYF. CDR3 in DNA: TGCAGTGCTAGTCGTCAGCGGGAGAGACGGACGCAGTATTTT.

The genes are TRBV25-1 and TRBJ1-5; D remains ambiguous. This CDR3 contains 17 residues. Germline CDR1 and CDR2: MGHDK and SYGVNS. Deletions cut 4 bases from V and 1 base from J, with 17 bases between. The DNA of the CDR3 is TGTGCCAGCAGTGGAGCCACGGGAGGGTCGAGCAATCAGCCCCAGCATTTT. As protein: CASSGATGGSSNQPQHF.